The 30 T cell receptor beta chains below were found in one sample sequenced in a study of CD8 T cells in Susac syndrome. Reverse transcription of roughly 0.45 to 1 ug RNA used random hexamers. TCRdb itself ran the immunoSEQ multiplex PCR reads through MiXCR, one entry per CDR3 protein. The data contain approximately 300,000 distinct CDR3 sequences, 75% to 90% of them singletons. Sequencing was carried out using CD8+ T cells from PBMCs. All receptors derive from a human donor with multiple sclerosis.

V gene TRBV5-6 combines with J gene TRBJ2-1, with D perhaps TRBD1 (5 bases). The V and J ends lost 0 bases and 7 bases respectively, with 8 bases between them. The germline CDR1 and CDR2 sequences are SGHDT and YYEEEE. The CDR3 runs to 13 residues. CDR3 region: CASSLEGLNEQFF. For the CDR3, the DNA is TGTGCCAGCAGCTTGGAGGGGTTGAATGAGCAGTTCTTC.

The chain couples TRBV6-5 to TRBJ1-2; TRBD1 agrees at 8 bases. Germline loops: CDR1 MNHEY, CDR2 SVGAGI. The CDR3 sequence is 15 residues long. V lost 10 bases to trimming and J lost 3 bases; unmatched junction nucleotides: 13. CDR3 DNA: TGTGCCACCGGGTCGACAGGGGCTAGAGACTATGGCTACACCTTC. This encodes CATGSTGARDYGYTF.

This chain joins TRBV4-3 and TRBJ2-7; no clear D gene. In germline, CDR1 is LGHNA, CDR2 YSLEER. Deletions cut 0 bases from V and 7 bases from J, with 13 bases between. The CDR3 has 14 residues. For the CDR3, the DNA is TGCGCCAGCAGCCAAGACGTCAAGGATGGGGAGCAGTACTTC. Its translation: CASSQDVKDGEQYF.

This clonotype was seen once. V and J are TRBV12-5 and TRBJ2-7; no reliable D call. V lost 9 bases to trimming and J lost 6 bases, with 21 bases between them. The CDR3 extends over 14 amino acids. Germline V gene sequence: CDR1 LGHNT, CDR2 FRNRAP. The CDR3 sequence is CARIGLPASSEQYF. As DNA, the CDR3 is TGTGCTAGAATAGGGCTCCCTGCCTCCAGCGAGCAGTACTTC.

The sample holds a few counts of this clonotype. The CDR3 coding sequence is TGCGCCAGCAGCCAAAATGAGGCAGGCAATCAGCCCCAGCATTTT. This codes for CASSQNEAGNQPQHF. The V gene is TRBV4-1, the J gene TRBJ1-5; no clear D. The length of the CDR3 is 15 residues. Germline CDR1 and CDR2: MGHRA and YSYEKL. Trimming removed 2 bases at V and 2 bases at J, with 10 bases between.

This sequence joins TRBV28 and TRBJ2-3, with D unclear. V shed 4 bases and J shed 2 bases, with 7 bases lying between them. The length of the CDR3 is 13 residues. Germline V lookup: CDR1 MDHEN, CDR2 SYDVKM. CDR3 residues: CASSSVLTDTQYF. The CDR3 nucleotides read TGTGCCAGCAGTTCTGTCCTCACAGATACGCAGTATTTT.

For the CDR3, the DNA is TGTGCCAGCAGCGGCGGACTCGAGGGTAACTACGAGCAGTACTTC. It specifies CASSGGLEGNYEQYF. The chain recombines TRBV9 with TRBJ2-7; possible D gene TRBD2, 5 bases. Germline-derived CDR1 and CDR2 are SGDLS and YYNGEE. The CDR3 runs 15 residues. Trimming left V 3 bases short and J 3 bases short, with 16 bases between. The full variable domain, with the rest looked up from reference TRBV9 and TRBJ2-7, is DSGVTQTPKHLITATGQRVTLRCSPRSGDLSVYWYQQSLDQGLQFLIQYYNGEERAKGNILERFSAQQFPDLHSELNLSSLELGDSALYFCASSGGLEGNYEQYFGPGTRLTVT.

The count of this clonotype is one. J is TRBJ2-7 and V is TRBV9; 10 bases match TRBD2. The CDR3 spans 15 residues. J gave up 1 base and V 3 bases, and 4 bases lay outside the gene matches. Germline CDR1 is SGDLS and CDR2 is YYNGEE. DNA for the CDR3: TGTGCCAGCAGCGGAGGACTAGCGGCATCCTACGAGCAGTACTTC. Translating it yields CASSGGLAASYEQYF.

The V and J genes are TRBV24-1 and TRBJ2-5; the D gene is possibly TRBD2 (6 bases). V shed 1 base and J shed 5 bases, with 13 bases lying between them. The germline V gene encodes CDR1 KGHDR and CDR2 SFDVKD. The CDR3 extends over 15 amino acids. The CDR3 DNA is TGTGCCACCAGTGATTTCGGAGGGGAGGCGGAGACCCAGTACTTC. Protein product: CATSDFGGEAETQYF.

The V gene is TRBV9, the J gene TRBJ1-2; D gene ambiguous. Germline loops: CDR1 SGDLS, CDR2 YYNGEE. With 0 bases removed from V and 6 bases from J, the gap between germline ends came to 15 bases. This CDR3 contains 15 residues. The CDR3 is CASSVVGQTGDGYTF. For the CDR3, the DNA is TGTGCCAGCAGCGTAGTAGGTCAGACGGGCGATGGCTACACCTTC.

The chain links TRBV6-6 to TRBJ2-7; D is possibly TRBD1 or TRBD2 (6 bases each). V lost 0 bases and J lost 2, with 11 bases in between. From germline, CDR1 is MNHNY and CDR2 SVGAGI (reference sequence). The length of the CDR3 is 15 residues. The DNA for the CDR3 is TGTGCCAGCAGTTACTCGGGCCGGGGGCCCTACGAGCAGTACTTC. Amino acid sequence: CASSYSGRGPYEQYF.

J is TRBJ2-1 and V is TRBV5-1; D unresolved. The germline V gene has CDR1 SGHRS and CDR2 YFSETQ. The CDR3 spans 14 residues. Trimming took off 0 bases at V and 4 bases at J, with 8 bases between the two ends. The CDR3 DNA sequence: TGCGCCAGCAGCTTGGGCGATCATTACAATGAGCAGTTCTTC. Amino acid sequence: CASSLGDHYNEQFF. The whole variable domain, filled in from reference TRBV5-1 and TRBJ2-1, reads KAGVTQTPRYLIKTRGQQVTLSCSPISGHRSVSWYQQTPGQGLQFLFEYFSETQRNKGNFPGRFSGRQFSNSRSEMNVSTLELGDSALYLCASSLGDHYNEQFFGPGTRLTVL.

The chain links TRBV6-2 or TRBV6-3 to TRBJ1-1; D is ambiguous. The V gene's germline CDR1 is MNHEY and CDR2 SVGEGT. The length of the CDR3 is 17 residues. Trimming pared 5 bases from V and 3 bases from J, leaving 22 bases between. The DNA for the CDR3 is TGTGCCAGCAGTCATACCCTCTTTGGAGGCGGAGACACTGAAGCTTTCTTT. This sequence encodes CASSHTLFGGGDTEAFF.

This chain connects TRBV7-3 to TRBJ2-1, with 7 bases identical to TRBD2. Germline V gives CDR1 SGHTA, CDR2 FQGTGA. Trimming cost V 1 base and J 0 bases; bases outside gene matches: 3. The CDR3 covers 16 residues. The chain's CDR3 is CASSLMGLSSYNEQFF. CDR3 nucleotide sequence: TGTGCCAGCAGCTTAATGGGACTATCCTCCTACAATGAGCAGTTCTTC.

The table lists this clonotype with a count of one. J is TRBJ2-1 and V is TRBV25-1; TRBD1 might be the D (6 bases). CDR3 length: 11 residues. Trimming shortened V by 10 bases and J by 8 bases, and 12 bases separated the two germline ends. The germline V gene encodes CDR1 MGHDK and CDR2 SYGVNS. The CDR3 is CANGTFDEQFF. Written as DNA, the CDR3 is TGTGCCAACGGGACATTTGATGAGCAGTTCTTC.

The V gene is TRBV11-2, the J gene TRBJ2-7, with 7 bases matching TRBD1. After removal of 3 bases from V and 3 bases from J, the junction contained 11 bases not matched to a gene. The CDR3 loop spans 16 amino acids. Per germline, CDR1 SGHAT and CDR2 FQNNGV. The CDR3 loop reads CASSFGTARSRYEQYF. CDR3 nucleotide sequence: TGTGCCAGCAGCTTCGGGACAGCTCGATCCCGCTACGAGCAGTACTTC.

The chain recombines TRBV25-1 with TRBJ2-7, with D perhaps TRBD2 (6 bases). Germline V gives CDR1 MGHDK, CDR2 SYGVNS. The CDR3 sequence is 13 residues long. V lost 5 bases and J lost 2, with 10 bases in between. In DNA form, the CDR3 reads TGTGCCAGCAGTCGGCGGGGCCCCTACGAGCAGTACTTC. This gives the protein CASSRRGPYEQYF.

The genes are TRBV6-6 and TRBJ2-7; D is unresolved. CDR3 size: 14 residues. The V gene lost 2 bases and the J gene lost 0 bases, with 8 bases spanning the gap. Looked up from germline, CDR1 is MNHNY and CDR2 is SVGAGI (reference sequence). In DNA form, the CDR3 reads TGTGCCAGCAGTTACCGCCCGGGCTCCTACGAGCAGTACTTC. This gives the protein CASSYRPGSYEQYF.

The gene calls are TRBV28 and TRBJ2-4; no clear D gene. Germline values: CDR1 MDHEN, CDR2 SYDVKM. Trimming took off 1 base at V and 6 bases at J, with 16 bases between the two ends. This CDR3 has 16 residues. DNA of the CDR3: TGTGCCAGCAGTTTATCGTCTCTAATATCTTTAAACATTCAGTACTTC. This encodes CASSLSSLISLNIQYF.

The chain joins TRBV27 to TRBJ1-1; TRBD1 might be the D (6 bases). This CDR3 is 15 amino acids long. Trimming took off 3 bases at V and 4 bases at J, with 15 bases between the two ends. Germline-derived CDR1 and CDR2 are MNHEY and SMNVEV (reference sequence). Here the CDR3 DNA reads TGTGCCAGCAGTTTTGGGACCAAGGGGGGCACTGAAGCTTTCTTT. This encodes CASSFGTKGGTEAFF.

This clonotype was picked up a small number of times. The V and J genes are TRBV29-1 and TRBJ1-1; the D is unclear. Germline V lookup: CDR1 SQVTM, CDR2 ANQGSEA. Trimming removed 3 bases at V and 1 base at J, with 6 bases between. This CDR3 spans 12 amino acids. CDR3 protein: CSVDPGNTEAFF. The CDR3 bases are TGCAGCGTTGATCCAGGGAACACTGAAGCTTTCTTT.

This chain connects TRBV3-1 to TRBJ2-5; D gene ambiguous. The CDR3 sequence is 15 residues long. The germline V and J ends were trimmed by 3 bases and 0 bases, with 11 bases remaining between them. Germline CDR1 LGHDT, CDR2 YNNKEL (reference sequence). CDR3 region: CASSQSQRNQETQYF. In nucleotides, the CDR3 is TGTGCCAGCAGCCAGTCGCAGAGGAACCAAGAGACCCAGTACTTC.

The rearrangement joins TRBV6-1 to TRBJ1-2; 8 bases agree with TRBD1. V lost 6 bases and J lost 7; bases outside the gene matches: 19. The CDR3 runs 17 residues. CDR1 is MNHNS, CDR2 SASEGT, per germline. The CDR3 DNA follows: TGTGCCAGCAGGACACATACGACAGGGGACTTCTGGGTTGGCTACACCTTC. Protein sequence: CASRTHTTGDFWVGYTF.

Concerning this clonotype: The limits of the CDR3 on the DNA are not certain, so only TCRdb's listed CDR3 is given. The chain uses TRBV7-5 and TRBJ1-2; the DNA was not compared with TRBD1, the D call given in the table. TRBV7-5 is flagged as a pseudogene. Ends included, the CDR3 has 21 residues. The CDR3: CISVSEVLRQGGASSNYGYTF.

The chain couples TRBV12-3 or TRBV12-4 to TRBJ2-7; D unclear. There are 13 residues in the CDR3. The ends were cut back, 4 bases at V and 7 bases at J, with 14 bases in the middle. CDR3 coding DNA: TGTGCCAGCAGTTCCGGGCCCGGGTTGGAGCAGTACTTC. Translating it yields CASSSGPGLEQYF.

The rearrangement links TRBV12-3 or TRBV12-4 to TRBJ2-3, with TRBD2 as a possible D gene (6 bases). There are 14 residues in the CDR3. V lost 6 bases and J lost 3, with 13 bases in between. CDR3 region: CASRNQGGTDTQYF. The CDR3 DNA follows: TGTGCCAGCAGAAACCAGGGAGGTACAGATACGCAGTATTTT.

The rearrangement uses TRBV28 and TRBJ2-1; 10 nucleotides align to TRBD2. Germline V CDR1 and CDR2: MDHEN, SYDVKM. V was pared by 5 bases and J by 5 bases, with 6 bases of the junction left unmatched. There are 15 residues in the CDR3. The CDR3 reads CASSEASGGNNEQFF. CDR3 bases: TGTGCCAGCAGTGAAGCTAGCGGGGGAAACAATGAGCAGTTCTTC.

The J gene is TRBJ1-1, the V gene TRBV20-1, with 10 bases identical to TRBD1. V gave up 5 bases and J gave up 0 bases; unmatched junction bases: 9. The germline gives CDR1 DFQATT, CDR2 SNEGSKA (reference sequence). CDR3 length: 16 residues. CDR3 nucleotide sequence: TGCAGTGCTTGGTCCGGGACAGGGGCTCTGAACACTGAAGCTTTCTTT. Encoded protein: CSAWSGTGALNTEAFF.

This clonotype was counted only a few times. The gene calls are TRBV7-9 and TRBJ1-1; no firm D call. Germline assignment: CDR1 SEHNR and CDR2 FQNEAQ (reference sequence). The CDR3 has 13 amino acids. V was pared by 1 base and J by 5 bases, with 8 bases between. This CDR3 is CASSLGMGTEAFF. The CDR3 DNA reads as TGTGCCAGCAGCTTAGGGATGGGGACTGAAGCTTTCTTT.

This clonotype has just one count. The V gene is TRBV12-3 or TRBV12-4, the J gene TRBJ2-7, with 11 nucleotides matching TRBD2. V shed 4 bases and J 2 bases; nucleotides not matched to a gene: 7. The CDR3 totals 16 residues. CDR3 nucleotide sequence: TGTGCCAGCAGTTCCCAGCTTAGCGGGAGGGCCTACGAGCAGTACTTC. Encoded protein: CASSSQLSGRAYEQYF.